A selection of T cell receptor beta chains follows, all from one sample in a study of T cells after yellow fever vaccination. MiXCR, run by TCRdb on the 5' RACE reads, gives a single entry per CDR3 protein. The sample holds about 260,000 distinct CDR3 sequences; roughly 4.8% are singletons and the top ten take 2.5% to 4%. Sequencing used CD4+ T cells sorted from PBMCs, obtained on the day of the yellow fever booster vaccination. Every receptor here comes from a man younger than 30 who received the YFV17D yellow fever vaccine. Both conserved end residues are part of each CDR3. The D gene is left open where the match is weak. A clone size is listed for some rows: how often the clone was seen (once, few, many), or a class if it is expanded.

v_call: TRBV4-1; clone_size: few; d_call: -; j_call: TRBJ2-5; cdr3_aa: CASSPAQGGETQYF; cdr3_nt: TGCGCCAGCAGCCCCGCGCAAGGGGGAGAGACCCAGTACTTC
v_call: TRBV11-1; clone_size: few; d_call: -; j_call: TRBJ1-1; cdr3_aa: CASSAQNMNTEAFF; cdr3_nt: TGTGCCAGCAGCGCCCAAAACATGAACACTGAAGCTTTCTTT
v_call: TRBV27; clone_size: few; d_call: TRBD1; j_call: TRBJ2-2; cdr3_aa: CASRQGTGGELFF; cdr3_nt: TGTGCCAGTAGACAGGGGACGGGCGGGGAGCTGTTTTTT
v_call: TRBV3-1; clone_size: few; d_call: -; j_call: TRBJ2-2; cdr3_aa: CASSQGTNAGELFF; cdr3_nt: TGTGCCAGCAGCCAAGGAACGAACGCCGGGGAGCTGTTTTTT
v_call: TRBV14; clone_size: -; d_call: -; j_call: TRBJ2-2; cdr3_aa: CASSQVVRQANTGELFF; cdr3_nt: TGTGCCAGCAGCCAAGTCGTCCGGCAGGCGAACACCGGGGAGCTGTTTTTT
v_call: TRBV4-3; clone_size: few; d_call: -; j_call: TRBJ2-3; cdr3_aa: CASSQDPLGADTQYF; cdr3_nt: TGCGCCAGCAGCCAAGATCCGTTGGGTGCAGATACGCAGTATTTT
v_call: TRBV7-2; clone_size: -; d_call: -; j_call: TRBJ2-3; cdr3_aa: CASSFGGGSTDTQYF; cdr3_nt: TGTGCCAGCAGCTTTGGGGGCGGGTCGACAGATACGCAGTATTTT
v_call: TRBV7-2; clone_size: many; d_call: TRBD2; j_call: TRBJ2-1; cdr3_aa: CASSLIIGAGYEQFF; cdr3_nt: TGTGCCAGCAGCTTAATTATTGGAGCGGGGTATGAGCAGTTCTTC
v_call: TRBV5-1; clone_size: many; d_call: TRBD2; j_call: TRBJ2-5; cdr3_aa: CASSLVSGRETQYF; cdr3_nt: TGCGCCAGCAGCTTGGTGTCCGGGAGGGAGACCCAGTACTTC
v_call: TRBV4-3; clone_size: -; d_call: -; j_call: TRBJ2-5; cdr3_aa: CASSLHRRETQYF; cdr3_nt: TGCGCCAGCAGCCTACATCGACGGGAGACCCAGTACTTC
v_call: TRBV15; clone_size: few; d_call: TRBD1; j_call: TRBJ2-5; cdr3_aa: CATSRDGDRETQYF; cdr3_nt: TGTGCCACCAGCAGAGATGGGGACAGGGAGACCCAGTACTTC
v_call: TRBV19; clone_size: -; d_call: -; j_call: TRBJ1-5; cdr3_aa: CASSIDLRLPQHF; cdr3_nt: TGTGCCAGTAGTATAGATCTTAGGCTGCCCCAGCATTTT
v_call: TRBV4-2; clone_size: -; d_call: -; j_call: TRBJ2-5; cdr3_aa: CASSQGPTGTQYF; cdr3_nt: TGTGCCAGCAGCCAAGGACCCACGGGGACCCAGTACTTC
v_call: TRBV5-4; clone_size: -; d_call: TRBD1; j_call: TRBJ2-1; cdr3_aa: CASRRGQGAGNEQFF; cdr3_nt: TGTGCCAGCAGGAGGGGACAGGGGGCCGGCAATGAGCAGTTCTTC
v_call: TRBV7-3; clone_size: few; d_call: TRBD2; j_call: TRBJ2-3; cdr3_aa: CASSTGTSGGAETQYF; cdr3_nt: TGTGCCAGCAGCACTGGGACTAGCGGGGGGGCAGAGACGCAGTATTTT
v_call: TRBV12-3/TRBV12-4; clone_size: once; d_call: -; j_call: TRBJ1-2; cdr3_aa: CASKPGRGYTF; cdr3_nt: TGTGCCAGCAAACCAGGGCGCGGCTACACCTTC
v_call: TRBV2; clone_size: few; d_call: -; j_call: TRBJ2-1; cdr3_aa: CASSMSEGSNEQFF; cdr3_nt: TGTGCCAGCAGTATGTCAGAAGGCAGCAATGAGCAGTTCTTC
v_call: TRBV7-9; clone_size: -; d_call: -; j_call: TRBJ1-5; cdr3_aa: CASSFIGEDQPQHF; cdr3_nt: TGTGCCAGCAGCTTCATCGGGGAAGATCAGCCCCAGCATTTT
v_call: TRBV4-3; clone_size: many; d_call: -; j_call: TRBJ2-4; cdr3_aa: CASSQGIGAANIQYF; cdr3_nt: TGCGCCAGCAGCCAAGGGATCGGGGCTGCGAACATTCAGTACTTC
v_call: TRBV19; clone_size: few; d_call: -; j_call: TRBJ2-3; cdr3_aa: CASSILGGTDTQYF; cdr3_nt: TGTGCCAGTAGTATTCTGGGCGGCACAGATACGCAGTATTTT
v_call: TRBV20-1; clone_size: -; d_call: -; j_call: TRBJ2-1; cdr3_aa: CSAHGTAYNEQFF; cdr3_nt: TGCAGTGCACACGGGACTGCCTACAATGAGCAGTTCTTC
v_call: TRBV3-1; clone_size: many; d_call: -; j_call: TRBJ2-5; cdr3_aa: CASSQSNRLQETQYF; cdr3_nt: TGTGCCAGCAGCCAAAGTAACAGACTTCAAGAGACCCAGTACTTC
v_call: TRBV3-1; clone_size: few; d_call: -; j_call: TRBJ1-2; cdr3_aa: CASSQGRGYGYTF; cdr3_nt: TGTGCCAGCAGCCAAGGCAGGGGCTATGGCTACACCTTC
v_call: TRBV6-2/TRBV6-3; clone_size: few; d_call: TRBD2; j_call: TRBJ2-4; cdr3_aa: CASRAGTSGGIAKNIQYF; cdr3_nt: TGTGCCAGCAGAGCCGGGACTAGCGGGGGAATAGCCAAAAACATTCAGTACTTC
v_call: TRBV21-1; clone_size: many; d_call: -; j_call: TRBJ1-2; cdr3_aa: CATAAPSGAGWYGYTF; cdr3_nt: TGTGCCACAGCAGCCCCCTCAGGAGCAGGGTGGTATGGCTACACCTTC
v_call: TRBV9; clone_size: -; d_call: -; j_call: TRBJ1-3; cdr3_aa: CASSPRPGNTIYF; cdr3_nt: TGTGCCAGCAGCCCCCGCCCTGGAAACACCATATATTTT
v_call: TRBV4-1; clone_size: many; d_call: -; j_call: TRBJ2-3; cdr3_aa: CASARDQATDTQYF; cdr3_nt: TGCGCCAGCGCCCGGGACCAGGCCACAGATACGCAGTATTTT
v_call: TRBV7-8; clone_size: many; d_call: -; j_call: TRBJ2-5; cdr3_aa: CASSSSSETQYF; cdr3_nt: TGTGCCAGCAGCTCGTCGTCAGAGACCCAGTACTTC
v_call: TRBV2; clone_size: many; d_call: -; j_call: TRBJ2-3; cdr3_aa: CASSDSWTQYF; cdr3_nt: TGTGCCAGCAGTGATTCCTGGACGCAGTATTTT
v_call: TRBV18; clone_size: few; d_call: TRBD1; j_call: TRBJ1-2; cdr3_aa: CASTPAPGGSLYGYTF; cdr3_nt: TGTGCCAGCACTCCTGCCCCAGGGGGGTCCCTCTATGGCTACACCTTC
v_call: TRBV5-1; clone_size: -; d_call: TRBD2; j_call: TRBJ2-3; cdr3_aa: CASSSAGAGDTQYF; cdr3_nt: TGCGCCAGCAGCTCAGCGGGGGCTGGAGATACGCAGTATTTT
v_call: TRBV12-3/TRBV12-4; clone_size: many; d_call: TRBD2; j_call: TRBJ2-3; cdr3_aa: CASSTSGGAHTQYF; cdr3_nt: TGTGCCAGCAGCACTAGCGGGGGGGCTCATACGCAGTATTTT
v_call: TRBV7-2; clone_size: many; d_call: TRBD1; j_call: TRBJ1-5; cdr3_aa: CASSHGQDQPQHF; cdr3_nt: TGTGCCAGCAGCCACGGACAGGATCAGCCCCAGCATTTT
v_call: TRBV5-1; clone_size: -; d_call: -; j_call: TRBJ1-1; cdr3_aa: CASSEGFTEAFF; cdr3_nt: TGCGCCAGCAGCGAGGGCTTTACTGAAGCTTTCTTT
v_call: TRBV12-3/TRBV12-4; clone_size: many; d_call: TRBD2; j_call: TRBJ2-4; cdr3_aa: CASSVSGGRSYIQYF; cdr3_nt: TGTGCCAGCAGTGTAAGCGGGGGACGGTCCTACATTCAGTACTTC
v_call: TRBV6-5; clone_size: -; d_call: TRBD2; j_call: TRBJ2-5; cdr3_aa: CASSSSGGVPRTQYF; cdr3_nt: TGTGCCAGCAGTTCTAGCGGGGGGGTTCCCCGGACCCAGTACTTC
v_call: TRBV11-2; clone_size: -; d_call: -; j_call: TRBJ2-6; cdr3_aa: CASSFRQNSGANVLTF; cdr3_nt: TGTGCCAGCAGCTTTAGACAGAACTCTGGGGCCAACGTCCTGACTTTC
v_call: TRBV29-1; clone_size: -; d_call: -; j_call: TRBJ1-4; cdr3_aa: CSVQGRTNEKLFF; cdr3_nt: TGCAGCGTTCAGGGTAGGACTAATGAAAAACTGTTTTTT
v_call: TRBV10-1; clone_size: few; d_call: -; j_call: TRBJ2-1; cdr3_aa: CASSEMGGPGNEQFF; cdr3_nt: TGCGCCAGCAGTGAGATGGGGGGGCCTGGGAATGAGCAGTTCTTC
v_call: TRBV4-2; clone_size: -; d_call: TRBD2; j_call: TRBJ2-7; cdr3_aa: CASSRAGPFYEQYF; cdr3_nt: TGTGCCAGCAGCCGAGCGGGGCCCTTCTACGAGCAGTACTTC
v_call: TRBV7-9; clone_size: many; d_call: -; j_call: TRBJ1-2; cdr3_aa: CASSLERIYGYTF; cdr3_nt: TGTGCCAGCAGCTTAGAAAGGATCTATGGCTACACCTTC
v_call: TRBV7-2; clone_size: -; d_call: -; j_call: TRBJ1-1; cdr3_aa: CASSFSGWREAFF; cdr3_nt: TGTGCCAGCAGCTTCTCGGGCTGGCGTGAAGCTTTCTTT
v_call: TRBV12-3/TRBV12-4; clone_size: few; d_call: -; j_call: TRBJ1-1; cdr3_aa: CASSGVGTVNTEAFF; cdr3_nt: TGTGCCAGCAGTGGGGTAGGGACCGTGAACACTGAAGCTTTCTTT
v_call: TRBV9; clone_size: -; d_call: TRBD2; j_call: TRBJ2-2; cdr3_aa: CASSPTSGGRDTGELFF; cdr3_nt: TGTGCCAGCAGCCCGACTAGCGGGGGACGGGACACCGGGGAGCTGTTTTTT
v_call: TRBV30; clone_size: many; d_call: -; j_call: TRBJ2-7; cdr3_aa: CAWSEPWEYRVEQYF; cdr3_nt: TGTGCCTGGAGTGAGCCTTGGGAGTACAGAGTCGAGCAGTACTTC
v_call: TRBV7-9; clone_size: -; d_call: TRBD1; j_call: TRBJ1-5; cdr3_aa: CASSLQGASNQPQHF; cdr3_nt: TGTGCCAGCAGCTTACAGGGGGCTAGCAATCAGCCCCAGCATTTT
v_call: TRBV29-1; clone_size: few; d_call: -; j_call: TRBJ2-3; cdr3_aa: CSVEKPIDTQYF; cdr3_nt: TGCAGCGTTGAAAAGCCAATAGATACGCAGTATTTT
v_call: TRBV5-4; clone_size: -; d_call: -; j_call: TRBJ1-3; cdr3_aa: CASSFERQTGNTIYF; cdr3_nt: TGTGCCAGCAGCTTCGAAAGACAGACTGGAAACACCATATATTTT
v_call: TRBV6-1; clone_size: -; d_call: -; j_call: TRBJ2-4; cdr3_aa: CASSEPGFAKNIQYF; cdr3_nt: TGTGCCAGCAGTGAACCCGGTTTTGCCAAAAACATTCAGTACTTC
v_call: TRBV11-2; clone_size: -; d_call: TRBD2; j_call: TRBJ2-1; cdr3_aa: CASSLAGAGARGGDNEQFF; cdr3_nt: TGTGCCAGCAGCTTAGCAGGGGCCGGGGCGCGGGGGGGTGACAATGAGCAGTTCTTC
v_call: TRBV5-4; clone_size: -; d_call: -; j_call: TRBJ2-7; cdr3_aa: CASSPGGRYEQYF; cdr3_nt: TGTGCCAGCAGCCCCGGGGGCAGGTACGAGCAGTACTTC
v_call: TRBV7-2; clone_size: few; d_call: TRBD2; j_call: TRBJ2-2; cdr3_aa: CASSLRDLAGGLIGELFF; cdr3_nt: TGTGCCAGCAGCCTCCGCGATTTAGCGGGGGGGCTAATCGGGGAGCTGTTTTTT
v_call: TRBV19; clone_size: few; d_call: TRBD1; j_call: TRBJ1-2; cdr3_aa: CASSEGQPNYGYTF; cdr3_nt: TGTGCCAGTAGTGAGGGACAGCCTAACTATGGCTACACCTTC
v_call: TRBV4-2; clone_size: many; d_call: -; j_call: TRBJ2-2; cdr3_aa: CASSQDAGELFF; cdr3_nt: TGTGCCAGCAGCCAAGATGCCGGGGAGCTGTTTTTT
v_call: TRBV10-1; clone_size: few; d_call: -; j_call: TRBJ2-7; cdr3_aa: CASSRTGSGEQYF; cdr3_nt: TGCGCCAGCAGCAGGACCGGGTCGGGGGAGCAGTACTTC